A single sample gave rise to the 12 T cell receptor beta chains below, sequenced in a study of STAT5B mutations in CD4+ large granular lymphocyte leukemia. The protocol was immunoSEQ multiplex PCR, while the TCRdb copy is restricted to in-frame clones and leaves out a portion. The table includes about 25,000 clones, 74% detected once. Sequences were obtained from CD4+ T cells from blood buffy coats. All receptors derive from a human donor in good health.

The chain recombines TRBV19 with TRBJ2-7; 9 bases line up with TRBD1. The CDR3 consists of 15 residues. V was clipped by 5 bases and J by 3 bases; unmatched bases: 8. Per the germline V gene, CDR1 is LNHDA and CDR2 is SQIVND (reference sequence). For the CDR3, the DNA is TGTGCCAGTAGTTCAACAGGGGGCAGGGGCTACGAGCAGTACTTC. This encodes CASSSTGGRGYEQYF.

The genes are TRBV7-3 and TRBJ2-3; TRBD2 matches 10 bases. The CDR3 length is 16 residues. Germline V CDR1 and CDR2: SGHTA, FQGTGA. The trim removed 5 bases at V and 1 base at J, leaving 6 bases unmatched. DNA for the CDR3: TGTGCCAGCAGCCTCAGCGGGAGGGAAGGCACAGATACGCAGTATTTT. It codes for CASSLSGREGTDTQYF.

The CDR3 sequence: CASSLLAGADTQYF. DNA for the CDR3: TGTGCCAGCAGCTTACTAGCGGGAGCAGATACGCAGTATTTT. V usage is TRBV7-9 and J usage is TRBJ2-3, with 10 positions matching TRBD2. The CDR3 totals 14 residues. Trimming removed 2 bases from V and 4 bases from J; junction bases left unmatched: 0. Germline V gene sequence: CDR1 SEHNR, CDR2 FQNEAQ (reference sequence).

The CDR3 sequence: CAISEPGGSLDEQFF. CDR3 bases: TGTGCCATCAGTGAGCCGGGCGGGAGTTTGGATGAGCAGTTCTTC. The genes are TRBV10-3 and TRBJ2-1, with TRBD2 identical over 7 bases. The J segment lost 8 bases and the V segment lost 2 bases, leaving 9 bases of the junction unmatched. From germline, CDR1 is ENHRY and CDR2 SYGVKD. CDR3 length equals 15 residues.

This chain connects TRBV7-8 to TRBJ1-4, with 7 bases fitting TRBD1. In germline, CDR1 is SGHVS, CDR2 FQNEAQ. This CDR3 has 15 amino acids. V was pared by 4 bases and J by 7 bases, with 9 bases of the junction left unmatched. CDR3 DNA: TGTGCCAGCAGCTGGGACAGCCGGTTGGGTGAAAAACTGTTTTTT. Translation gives CASSWDSRLGEKLFF.

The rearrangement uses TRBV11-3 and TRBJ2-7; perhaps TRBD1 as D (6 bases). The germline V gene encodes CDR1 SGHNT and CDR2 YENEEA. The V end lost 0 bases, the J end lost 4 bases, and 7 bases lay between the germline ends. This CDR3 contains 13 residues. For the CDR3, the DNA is TGTGCCAGCAGCTTAGAACAGGGATACGAGCAGTACTTC. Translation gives CASSLEQGYEQYF.

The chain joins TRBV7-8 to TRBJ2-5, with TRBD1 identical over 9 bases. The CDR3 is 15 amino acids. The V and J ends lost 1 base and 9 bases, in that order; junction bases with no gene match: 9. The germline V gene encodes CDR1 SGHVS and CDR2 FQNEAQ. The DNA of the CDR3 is TGTGCCAGCAGCTTAGTGGGACAGGGTTTCATGGCCCAGTACTTC. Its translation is CASSLVGQGFMAQYF.

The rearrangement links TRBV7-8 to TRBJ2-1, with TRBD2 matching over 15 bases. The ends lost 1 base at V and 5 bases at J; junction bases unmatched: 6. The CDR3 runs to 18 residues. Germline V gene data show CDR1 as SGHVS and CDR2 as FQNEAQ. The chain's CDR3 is CASSLGTSGRAPDNEQFF. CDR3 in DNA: TGTGCCAGCAGCTTAGGGACTAGCGGGAGGGCCCCCGACAATGAGCAGTTCTTC.

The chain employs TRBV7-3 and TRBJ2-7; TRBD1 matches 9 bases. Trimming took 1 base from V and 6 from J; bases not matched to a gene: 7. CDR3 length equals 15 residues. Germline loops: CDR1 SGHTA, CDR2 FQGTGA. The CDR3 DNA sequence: TGTGCCAGCAGCTTAAGCCCGGACAGGGGAAGCGAGCAGTACTTC. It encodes CASSLSPDRGSEQYF.

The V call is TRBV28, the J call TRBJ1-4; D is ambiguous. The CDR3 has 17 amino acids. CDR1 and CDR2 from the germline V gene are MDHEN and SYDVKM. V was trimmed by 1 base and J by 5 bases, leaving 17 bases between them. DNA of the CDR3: TGTGCCAGCAGTTTATTGTTCCCAAGGAGAGAAAATGAAAAACTGTTTTTT. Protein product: CASSLLFPRRENEKLFF.

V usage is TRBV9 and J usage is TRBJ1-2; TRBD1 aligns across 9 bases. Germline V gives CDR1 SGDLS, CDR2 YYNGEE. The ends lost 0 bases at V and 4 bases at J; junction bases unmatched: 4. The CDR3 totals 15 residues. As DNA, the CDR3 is TGTGCCAGCAGCGTAGCGGGACAGGGAATCTATGGCTACACCTTC. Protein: CASSVAGQGIYGYTF.

The DNA of the CDR3 is TGTGCCAGCAGCAACGGGGGGGCAGAGACCCAGTACTTC. This sequence encodes CASSNGGAETQYF. This rearrangement joins TRBV7-8 to TRBJ2-5; 8 nucleotides align to TRBD2. Looked up from germline, CDR1 is SGHVS and CDR2 is FQNEAQ. The CDR3 has 13 amino acids. V dropped 5 bases and J dropped 4; count of bases not matched to a gene: 3.